The 22 T cell receptor beta chains given below trace back to one sample, sequenced in a study of Ad26.COV2.S vaccination and SARS-CoV-2 variants. As to treatment: about 20 received Ad26.COV2.S at low or high dose, single or two shots; several received placebo; per-sample allocation not given. Repertoires come from day 63 after the first vaccine or placebo injection. Data came from immunoSEQ multiplex PCR; TCRdb stores just in-frame clones and leaves some out. Of 330,000 or so clones listed, about 90% are singletons. The sequencing used peripheral blood, collected in a trial of Ad26.COV2.S vaccine versus placebo. Every receptor here comes from a person aged 18-60 years who received the Ad26.COV2.S COVID-19 vaccine or a placebo.

V is TRBV5-4 and J is TRBJ1-4; 7 bases align to TRBD1. V gave up 3 bases and J gave up 10 bases; unmatched junction bases: 9. Germline assignment: CDR1 SGHNT and CDR2 YYREEE (reference sequence). The CDR3 runs 14 residues. CDR3 sequence reads: CASSYGDRQGKLFF. The CDR3 nucleotides read TGTGCCAGCAGCTATGGGGACAGACAGGGAAAACTGTTTTTT.

The gene calls are TRBV10-3 and TRBJ2-7; D perhaps matches TRBD1 (6 bases). With 0 bases removed from V and 6 bases from J, the gap between germline ends came to 6 bases. The CDR3 contains 12 residues. Germline V gene lookup returns CDR1 ENHRY and CDR2 SYGVKD. The CDR3 sequence is CAISESTGEQYV. The CDR3 nucleotides read TGTGCCATCAGTGAGTCGACAGGCGAGCAGTACGTC.

The chain couples TRBV18 to TRBJ2-5; D gene unclear. Germline loops: CDR1 KGHSH, CDR2 LQKENI. The V end was cut by 8 bases, the J end by 2 bases, with 15 bases between. This CDR3 region has 14 residues. In DNA, the CDR3 is TGTGCCAGCCTCACCACCAACCAGCAAGAGACCCAGTACTTC. This gives the protein CASLTTNQQETQYF.

The chain combines TRBV30 with TRBJ1-2, with 10 bases matching TRBD1. CDR3 size: 22 residues. V trimming: 4 bases; J trimming: 8 bases; junction bases outside the gene matches: 34. Germline V gene sequence: CDR1 GTSNPN, CDR2 SVGIG (reference sequence). The CDR3 sequence is CAWTPPGLYRRVGGQGSRGYTF. Here the CDR3 DNA reads TGTGCCTGGACGCCCCCCGGACTTTATCGCCGAGTCGGGGGACAGGGGAGCCGAGGCTACACCTTC.

The V and J genes are TRBV18 and TRBJ1-6, with TRBD1 identical over 9 bases. There are 15 residues in the CDR3. Trimming removed 6 bases from V and 10 bases from J; junction bases left unmatched: 10. Germline CDR1 is KGHSH and CDR2 is LQKENI. The CDR3 spells CASSPTRDRDSPLHF. In DNA, the CDR3 is TGTGCCAGCTCCCCCACACGGGACAGGGACTCACCCCTCCACTTT. Drawing the rest from reference TRBV18 and TRBJ1-6, the complete variable domain is NAGVMQNPRHLVRRRGQEARLRCSPMKGHSHVYWYRQLPEEGLKFMVYLQKENIIDESGMPKERFSAEFPKEGPSILRIQQVVRGDSAAYFCASSPTRDRDSPLHFGNGTRLTVT.

The chain has TRBV25-1 and TRBJ1-1; D gene ambiguous. The V gene lost 1 base and the J gene lost 10 bases, with 13 bases spanning the gap. Germline V gene data show CDR1 as MGHDK and CDR2 as SYGVNS. This CDR3 comprises 13 residues. CDR3 sequence: CASSEWTSTGAFF. CDR3 coding DNA: TGTGCCAGCAGTGAATGGACTTCCACCGGAGCTTTCTTT. Full variable domain (outside the CDR3, taken from reference TRBV25-1 and TRBJ1-1): EADIYQTPRYLVIGTGKKITLECSQTMGHDKMYWYQQDPGMELHLIHYSYGVNSTEKGDLSSESTVSRIRTEHFPLTLESARPSHTSQYLCASSEWTSTGAFFGQGTRLTVV.

The table lists this clone with a few counts. The V call is TRBV16, the J call TRBJ2-7, with D unclear. In germline, CDR1 is KGHSY, CDR2 FQNENV. The CDR3 covers 13 residues. V lost 4 bases to trimming and J lost 6 bases, with 13 bases between them. CDR3 sequence: CASSPFRVGEQYF. The CDR3 DNA sequence: TGTGCCAGCAGCCCATTCCGGGTCGGCGAGCAGTACTTC.

The rearrangement joins TRBV9 to TRBJ2-3; TRBD2 agrees at 8 bases. J was trimmed by 5 bases and V by 0 bases; bases with no gene match: 5. CDR1 is SGDLS and CDR2 is YYNGEE in the germline V gene. The CDR3 extends over 15 amino acids. The CDR3 bases are TGTGCCAGCAGCGTAGTATTAGCGGGGCTAGATACGCAGTATTTT. It yields the protein CASSVVLAGLDTQYF.

The chain has TRBV27 and TRBJ1-1; 8 bases agree with TRBD1. Trimming at V came to 2 bases and at J to 1 base, leaving 3 bases not matched to a gene. CDR1 and CDR2 from the germline V gene are MNHEY and SMNVEV (reference sequence). The CDR3 has 15 amino acids. The CDR3 coding sequence is TGTGCCAGCAGTTTACTGCAGGGGGCGAACACTGAAGCTTTCTTT. This codes for CASSLLQGANTEAFF.

This chain links TRBV11-2 with TRBJ1-1, with D perhaps TRBD1 (6 bases). The V gene's germline CDR1 is SGHAT and CDR2 FQNNGV. Trimming took 4 bases from V and 0 from J, leaving 24 bases between them. The CDR3 consists of 19 residues. The DNA for the CDR3 is TGTGCCAGCAGCTCTTCGGGGGCAGTCCAACTCGTAATGAACACTGAAGCTTTCTTT. Encoded protein: CASSSSGAVQLVMNTEAFF.

V usage is TRBV29-1 and J usage is TRBJ2-3, with D unresolved. There are 12 residues in the CDR3. Trimming cost V 0 bases and J 5 bases, with 6 bases left between them. Germline CDR1 and CDR2: SQVTM and ANQGSEA. CDR3 bases: TGCAGCGTTGAAGATCCCCGAGATACGCAGTATTTT. Protein product: CSVEDPRDTQYF.

The chain combines TRBV3-1 (or the pseudogene TRBV3-2) with TRBJ1-2; 9 nucleotides align to TRBD1. J was trimmed by 7 bases and V by 5 bases; bases with no gene match: 8. The germline V gene has CDR1 LGHDT and CDR2 YNNKEL (reference sequence). The CDR3 consists of 14 residues. CDR3 amino acids: CASSNPGQGAGYTF. CDR3 sequence (DNA): TGTGCCAGCAGCAACCCGGGACAGGGTGCTGGCTACACCTTC.

The chain recombines TRBV7-2 with TRBJ2-3, with TRBD2 as a possible D gene (6 bases). Germline V CDR1 and CDR2: SGHTA, FQGNSA. The CDR3 is 16 amino acids. Trimming left V 1 base short and J 6 bases short, with 17 bases between. The CDR3 is CASSLGSIRESDTQYF. In DNA form, the CDR3 reads TGTGCCAGCAGCTTAGGATCCATCCGGGAGTCCGATACGCAGTATTTT.

The CDR3 nucleotides are TGCGCCAGCAGCCCCCGAGAGGCAGTTACCAATGAGCAGTTCTTC. Translation gives CASSPREAVTNEQFF. The V and J genes are TRBV4-3 and TRBJ2-1; D not resolved. The V and J ends lost 4 bases and 6 bases respectively, with 16 bases between them. The CDR3 is 15 residues long. Per germline, CDR1 LGHNA and CDR2 YSLEER.

This clone was seen just once. The junction departs from germline at one end; a sequencing error may be responsible. The J gene is TRBJ2-2, the V gene TRBV7-3; D is uncertain. The germline gives CDR1 SGHTA, CDR2 FQGTGA. There are 15 residues in the CDR3. The CDR3 nucleotides read TGTGCCAGCGGCTTACAGCCCTCGAACACCGGGGAGCTGTTTTTT. Protein sequence: CASGLQPSNTGELFF.

This chain uses TRBV7-9 with TRBJ1-4, with D perhaps TRBD1 (6 bases). The V gene's germline CDR1 is SEHNR and CDR2 FQNEAQ (reference sequence). The CDR3 extends over 15 amino acids. V dropped 5 bases and J dropped 5 bases, with 15 bases sitting between them. CDR3 amino acids: CASSAGEGLNEKLFF. For the CDR3, the DNA is TGTGCCAGCAGCGCAGGGGAAGGGCTAAATGAAAAACTGTTTTTT.

This sequence joins TRBV7-2 and TRBJ1-4; D not certain. V lost 1 base to trimming and J lost 7 bases, with 7 bases between them. Per the germline V gene, CDR1 is SGHTA and CDR2 is FQGNSA. The length of the CDR3 is 13 residues. The CDR3 DNA is TGTGCCAGCAGCTTAGATTCTGGTGAAAAACTGTTTTTT. This sequence encodes CASSLDSGEKLFF.

The CDR3 DNA reads as TGTGCCAGTACTGGACAGGGAAGTGGCTACACCTTC. It translates to CASTGQGSGYTF. The chain carries TRBV19 and TRBJ1-2, with 8 bases lining up with TRBD1. Losses at the gene ends were 7 bases for V and 7 bases for J; bases not matched to a gene: 5. This CDR3 comprises 12 residues. Germline V gene sequence: CDR1 LNHDA, CDR2 SQIVND (reference sequence).

J is TRBJ1-4 and V is TRBV7-2; 9 nucleotides agree with TRBD1. Germline trimming cut 5 bases from V and 7 bases from J; bases unmatched to any gene: 5. The CDR3 is made up of 14 amino acids. The germline V gene has CDR1 SGHTA and CDR2 FQGNSA. The DNA of the CDR3 is TGTGCCAGCAGCCAACGACAGGGGGGTGAAAAACTGTTTTTT. Protein: CASSQRQGGEKLFF.

The CDR3 spells CASSLEAGGGNEQFF. CDR3 sequence (DNA): TGTGCCAGCAGCTTAGAAGCGGGAGGGGGAAATGAGCAGTTCTTC. The J gene is TRBJ2-1, the V gene TRBV7-8; 10 nucleotides line up with TRBD2. This CDR3 has 15 residues. CDR1 SGHVS and CDR2 FQNEAQ come from the germline V gene. The V segment lost 1 base and the J segment 7 bases; nucleotides outside the gene matches: 4.

As for this clone: A much larger clone differs from this one at a single base, so this may be a read error. The genes are TRBV27 and TRBJ2-5; D unclear. V was cut by 2 bases and J by 3 bases, with 16 bases left in between. The CDR3 runs 16 residues. CDR1 MNHEY and CDR2 SMNVEV come from the germline V gene (reference sequence). The chain's CDR3 is CASSLQRSLGEETQYF. CDR3 bases: TGTGCCAGCAGTTTACAAAGGAGTCTTGGGGAAGAGACCCAGTACTTC.

This clone was seen only once. The rearrangement uses TRBV5-1 and TRBJ1-4, with 9 nucleotides matching TRBD1. The CDR3 has 15 amino acids. J lost 8 bases, V lost 0 bases, and 5 bases had no gene match. The germline V gene encodes CDR1 SGHRS and CDR2 YFSETQ. CDR3 sequence (DNA): TGCGCCAGCAGCTTGGGGACAGGGGACCGAGAAAAACTGTTTTTT. As protein: CASSLGTGDREKLFF.